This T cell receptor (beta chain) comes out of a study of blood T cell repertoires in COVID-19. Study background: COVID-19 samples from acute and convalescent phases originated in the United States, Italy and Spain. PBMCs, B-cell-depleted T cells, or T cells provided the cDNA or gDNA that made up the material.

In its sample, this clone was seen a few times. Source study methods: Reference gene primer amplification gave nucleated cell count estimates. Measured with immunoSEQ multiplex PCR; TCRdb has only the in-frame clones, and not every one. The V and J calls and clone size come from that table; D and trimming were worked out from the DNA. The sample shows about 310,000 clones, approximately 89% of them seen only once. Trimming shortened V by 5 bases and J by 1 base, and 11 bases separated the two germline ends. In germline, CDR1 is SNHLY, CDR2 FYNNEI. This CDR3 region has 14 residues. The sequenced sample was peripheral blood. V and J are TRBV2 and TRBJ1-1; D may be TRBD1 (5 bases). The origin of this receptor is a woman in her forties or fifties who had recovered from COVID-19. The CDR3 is CASSPWTRNTEAFF. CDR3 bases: TGTGCCAGCAGTCCGTGGACAAGGAACACTGAAGCTTTCTTT.